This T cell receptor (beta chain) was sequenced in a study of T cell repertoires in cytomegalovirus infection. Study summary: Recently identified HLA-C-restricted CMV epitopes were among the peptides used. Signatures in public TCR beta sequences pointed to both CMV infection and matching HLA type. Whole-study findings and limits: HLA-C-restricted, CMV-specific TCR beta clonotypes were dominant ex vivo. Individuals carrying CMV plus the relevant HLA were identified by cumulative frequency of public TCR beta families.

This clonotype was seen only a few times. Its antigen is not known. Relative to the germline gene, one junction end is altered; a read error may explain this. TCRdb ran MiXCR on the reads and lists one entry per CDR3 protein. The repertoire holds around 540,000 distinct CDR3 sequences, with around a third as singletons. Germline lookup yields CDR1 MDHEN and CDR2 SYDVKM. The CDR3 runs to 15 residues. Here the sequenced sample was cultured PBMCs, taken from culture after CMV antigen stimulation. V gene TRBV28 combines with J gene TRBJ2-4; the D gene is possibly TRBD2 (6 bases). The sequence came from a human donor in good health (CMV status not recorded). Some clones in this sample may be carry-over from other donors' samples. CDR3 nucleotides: TGTGCCATGGAGGGTAATCAGGTCGTCAAAACCATTCAGTACTTC. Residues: CAMEGNQVVKTIQYF.